One and the same sample provided the 30 T cell receptor beta chains below, sequenced in a study of T cells in Graves' hyperthyroidism and ophthalmopathy. RNA transcripts provided the source from which TCR beta CDR3 regions were amplified. RT-PCR in the first round (using the HTBI primer set) targeted the TCR CDR3. Each CDR3 protein is one row after TCRdb ran MiXCR on the multiplex PCR reads. The sample includes roughly 560,000 distinct CDR3 sequences, around 15% seen only once; the top ten take 3.5% to 4.5%. Sequencing used blood. These receptors came from a woman aged 40 to 50 with Graves' ophthalmopathy.

The J gene is TRBJ2-7, the V gene TRBV7-9; TRBD1 matches 8 bases. V lost 4 bases and J lost 4; bases outside the gene matches: 6. The CDR3 spans 14 residues. The V gene's germline CDR1 is SEHNR and CDR2 FQNEAQ (reference sequence). The CDR3 region has the DNA TGTGCCAGCAGCTCGACAGGGGTAAATTACGAGCAGTACTTC. Amino acid sequence: CASSSTGVNYEQYF.

The V call is TRBV7-8, the J call TRBJ2-5, with unresolved D. The CDR3 has 14 amino acids. The germline V and J ends were trimmed by 1 base and 5 bases, with 11 bases remaining between them. Germline CDR1 SGHVS, CDR2 FQNEAQ. CDR3 DNA sequence: TGTGCCAGCAGCTTAGTCCCGACGACGGAGACCCAGTACTTC. It specifies CASSLVPTTETQYF.

This clonotype occurred many times. CDR3 DNA sequence: TGCAGTGCTTCCGACGGCCACCAAGAGACCCAGTACTTC. Translated: CSASDGHQETQYF. V is TRBV20-1 and J is TRBJ2-5; no clear D. Per the germline V gene, CDR1 is DFQATT and CDR2 is SNEGSKA (reference sequence). V was trimmed by 5 bases and J by 0 bases, leaving 10 bases between them. The CDR3 is 13 amino acids.

This clonotype was seen repeatedly, ten times or more. V and J are TRBV6-1 and TRBJ2-5, with 8 bases matching TRBD1. There are 15 residues in the CDR3. V shed 3 bases, J shed 4 bases, and the junction held 7 bases outside the gene matches. Germline values: CDR1 MNHNS, CDR2 SASEGT. The CDR3 DNA follows: TGTGCCAGCAGTGACGGACAGGGCCTGGGAGAGACCCAGTACTTC. Protein: CASSDGQGLGETQYF.

This clonotype was counted many times. As DNA, the CDR3 is TGTGCCAGCAGCTGGAAAGGGACCTACGAGCAGTACTTC. Translated: CASSWKGTYEQYF. V is TRBV6-5 and J is TRBJ2-7; D is ambiguous. Germline V gives CDR1 MNHEY, CDR2 SVGAGI. The V end was cut by 6 bases, the J end by 2 bases, with 11 bases between. CDR3 length: 13 residues.

This clonotype was detected ten times or more. The gene calls are TRBV10-2 and TRBJ1-2; D remains ambiguous. The germline V gene encodes CDR1 WSHSY and CDR2 SAAADI. The germline V and J ends were trimmed by 3 bases and 7 bases, with 12 bases remaining between them. CDR3 size: 13 residues. The CDR3 bases are TGCGCCAGCAGTGATGTGGAGGAAGGTGGCTACACCTTC. It specifies CASSDVEEGGYTF.

The sample holds many counts of this clonotype. This chain joins TRBV28 and TRBJ1-1, with D tentatively TRBD1 (6 bases). Looked up from germline, CDR1 is MDHEN and CDR2 is SYDVKM. Deletions cut 5 bases from V and 8 bases from J, with 12 bases between. The CDR3 runs 12 residues. The CDR3 loop is CASSQQGFEAFF. Written as DNA, the CDR3 is TGTGCCAGCAGTCAACAGGGTTTCGAAGCTTTCTTT. Together with reference TRBV28 and TRBJ1-1, the CDR3 gives the full variable domain: DVKVTQSSRYLVKRTGEKVFLECVQDMDHENMFWYRQDPGLGLRLIYFSYDVKMKEKGDIPEGYSVSREKKERFSLILESASTNQTSMYLCASSQQGFEAFFGQGTRLTVV.

This clonotype was counted many times. The chain has TRBV20-1 and TRBJ2-7; 8 nucleotides match TRBD2. The CDR3 is made up of 13 amino acids. Germline V lookup: CDR1 DFQATT, CDR2 SNEGSKA (reference sequence). V was clipped by 0 bases and J by 6 bases; unmatched bases: 4. The CDR3 spells CSAREGLVGEQYF. DNA of the CDR3: TGCAGTGCTAGAGAGGGACTAGTCGGCGAGCAGTACTTC.

This clonotype occurred many times. The genes are TRBV7-2 and TRBJ2-7, with 10 bases aligning to TRBD1. The CDR3 contains 17 residues. Trimming at V came to 6 bases and at J to 6 bases, leaving 17 bases not matched to a gene. Germline CDR1 SGHTA, CDR2 FQGNSA. The CDR3 DNA reads as TGTGCCAGCAGTTACGCCGGGACAGGGGTATCCACACGCGAGCAGTACTTC. It is translated as CASSYAGTGVSTREQYF.

Only a few counts were recorded for this clonotype. The rearrangement uses TRBV27 and TRBJ2-1; D could derive from TRBD1 or TRBD2 (6 bases each). Germline CDR1 is MNHEY and CDR2 is SMNVEV (reference sequence). CDR3 length equals 15 residues. V was cut by 6 bases and J by 3 bases, with 15 bases left in between. The CDR3 sequence is CASRQRGAHYNEQFF. The CDR3 region has the DNA TGTGCCAGCAGGCAAAGGGGGGCCCACTACAATGAGCAGTTCTTC.

The table lists this clonotype with many counts. The CDR3 region has the DNA TGTGCCAGCAGTAGATTCGGTGGGGGCTACACCTTC. It specifies CASSRFGGGYTF. J is TRBJ1-2 and V is TRBV27; D not resolved. The ends were cut back, 5 bases at V and 8 bases at J, with 12 bases in the middle. This CDR3 has 12 amino acids. Germline CDR1 reads MNHEY; CDR2 reads SMNVEV (reference sequence).

This clonotype was seen many times. The chain combines TRBV28 with TRBJ2-7; the D gene is possibly TRBD1 (5 bases). CDR1 is MDHEN and CDR2 is SYDVKM in the germline V gene. This CDR3 is built from 13 residues. V lost 5 bases and J 2 bases, leaving 10 bases between the germline ends. CDR3 loop: CASSQQVTYEQYF. CDR3 bases: TGTGCCAGCAGTCAACAGGTTACCTACGAGCAGTACTTC. The variable domain in full, completed from reference TRBV28 and TRBJ2-7, reads DVKVTQSSRYLVKRTGEKVFLECVQDMDHENMFWYRQDPGLGLRLIYFSYDVKMKEKGDIPEGYSVSREKKERFSLILESASTNQTSMYLCASSQQVTYEQYFGPGTRLTVT.

On this clonotype: A junction end diverges from the germline sequence, so it may reflect a read error. This rearrangement joins TRBV24-1 to TRBJ1-1, with D unclear. The CDR3 loop spans 12 amino acids. Germline-derived CDR1 and CDR2 are KGHDR and SFDVKD. The chain's CDR3 is CATSREGRMMIF. The CDR3 nucleotides are TGTGCCACCAGCCGCGAGGGTCGGATGATGATCTTT.

This clonotype was found a few times. This chain connects TRBV12-3 or TRBV12-4 to TRBJ1-6; the D is unclear. The CDR3 totals 13 residues. The V and J ends lost 2 bases and 9 bases respectively, with 8 bases between them. The CDR3 region is CASSLIIRSPLHF. CDR3 DNA: TGTGCCAGCAGTTTAATCATCCGTTCACCCCTCCACTTT.

This chain joins TRBV24-1 and TRBJ2-2; D is ambiguous. From germline, CDR1 is KGHDR and CDR2 SFDVKD. Trimming left V 0 bases short and J 7 bases short, with 11 bases between. The CDR3 is made up of 15 amino acids. CDR3 nucleotides: TGTGCCACCAGTGATTTGCCGGCCGTGGTCGGGGAGCTGTTTTTT. Its translation is CATSDLPAVVGELFF.

Worth noting for this clonotype: A much larger clone sits a single nucleotide away, making a read error possible. This likely comes from a read error, as the CDR3 has no conserved phenylalanine or tryptophan at its end. CDR3 coding DNA: TGTGCCAGCACCCCCTCAGGGCAGGGGGCAAGAGAGCAGTACCTC. Translating gives CASTPSGQGAREQYL. The gene calls are TRBV6-2 or TRBV6-3 and TRBJ2-7; 8 bases agree with TRBD1. Germline V lookup: CDR1 MNHEY, CDR2 SVGEGT. V trimming: 7 bases; J trimming: 7 bases; junction bases outside the gene matches: 15. The CDR3 runs to 15 residues.

The V gene is TRBV4-2, the J gene TRBJ1-1; 7 bases fit TRBD1. With 2 bases clipped from V and 3 bases from J, the junction kept 6 bases outside the gene matches. The CDR3 is 15 amino acids. CDR1 is LGHNA, CDR2 YNFKEQ, per germline. DNA for the CDR3: TGTGCCAGCAGCCAACAGGGGGTAAGGTACACTGAAGCTTTCTTT. Amino acids: CASSQQGVRYTEAFF.

This clonotype has ten or more counts. The genes are TRBV6-2 or TRBV6-3 and TRBJ2-5; D uncertain. CDR1 and CDR2 (germline): MNHEY, SVGEGT. V lost 7 bases and J lost 5, with 14 bases in between. The CDR3 is 13 residues long. The CDR3 loop reads CASNRRVRETQYF. The CDR3 nucleotides are TGTGCCAGCAACCGACGGGTCCGGGAGACCCAGTACTTC.

This clonotype was observed at least ten times. This chain uses TRBV5-1 with TRBJ2-7; D unclear. Germline CDR1 is SGHRS and CDR2 is YFSETQ. Between the trimmed V and J ends, which lost 5 bases and 0 bases, there was a span of 12 bases. The CDR3 loop spans 14 amino acids. CDR3 in DNA: TGCGCCAGCAGATATAGCTCATCCTCCTACGAGCAGTACTTC. Its protein is CASRYSSSSYEQYF.

This clonotype has at least ten counts. A much more abundant neighbour one base away suggests this may be a read error. The rearrangement uses TRBV12-3 or TRBV12-4 and TRBJ1-2; the D is unclear. Trimming cost V 5 bases and J 4 bases, with 14 bases left between them. The CDR3 spans 14 residues. The CDR3 DNA is TGTGCCAGCAGTCCGCAGGCAGCTAGCTATGGCTACACCTTC. Its protein is CASSPQAASYGYTF.

At least ten counts were recorded for this clonotype. V is TRBV27 and J is TRBJ1-6; no firm D call. CDR3 size: 16 residues. Between the trimmed V and J ends, which lost 4 bases and 9 bases, there was a span of 19 bases. The germline V gene has CDR1 MNHEY and CDR2 SMNVEV (reference sequence). CDR3 loop: CASSSRDPHPGSPLHF. DNA of the CDR3: TGTGCCAGCAGTTCCCGGGATCCCCACCCGGGTTCACCCCTCCACTTT.

This clonotype has ten or more counts. J is TRBJ2-5 and V is TRBV7-8, with a possible D match to TRBD2 (5 bases). V lost 5 bases and J 5 bases, leaving 15 bases between the germline ends. The germline CDR1 and CDR2 sequences are SGHVS and FQNEAQ. The CDR3 is 14 amino acids. CDR3 loop: CASSTLGVGETQYF. CDR3 in DNA: TGTGCCAGCAGCACCCTGGGAGTTGGGGAGACCCAGTACTTC.

This clonotype was detected only a few times. The rearrangement links TRBV11-1 to TRBJ2-7; the match to TRBD1 covers 8 bases. Germline lookup yields CDR1 SGHAT and CDR2 FQDESV (reference sequence). The J segment lost 2 bases and the V segment lost 5 bases, leaving 11 bases of the junction unmatched. The CDR3 has 16 residues. The CDR3 bases are TGTGCCAGCAGCCGCGGGGATGGGACAGGACCCTACGAGCAGTACTTC. Its protein is CASSRGDGTGPYEQYF.

The rearrangement joins TRBV4-3 to TRBJ2-1; D gene unclear. The ends were cut back, 1 base at V and 4 bases at J, with 8 bases in the middle. The CDR3 extends over 14 amino acids. Germline V gene data show CDR1 as LGHNA and CDR2 as YSLEER. The CDR3 DNA reads as TGCGCCAGCAGCCAAGGACCCGGGTACAATGAGCAGTTCTTC. The encoded protein is CASSQGPGYNEQFF.

This clonotype turned up a few times. The chain links TRBV20-1 to TRBJ2-7; D might be TRBD1 or TRBD2, each matching 5 bases. Trimming removed 6 bases from V and 5 bases from J, with 17 bases in between. The CDR3 is 13 amino acids. Germline V gene sequence: CDR1 DFQATT, CDR2 SNEGSKA (reference sequence). The CDR3 reads CSASGPWAHEQYF. The CDR3 DNA reads TGCAGTGCCTCGGGACCTTGGGCCCACGAGCAGTACTTC.

This clonotype showed up many times. The rearrangement joins TRBV2 to TRBJ1-1; D is uncertain. V was trimmed by 4 bases and J by 7 bases, leaving 7 bases between them. Germline assignment: CDR1 SNHLY and CDR2 FYNNEI. There are 11 residues in the CDR3. The CDR3 DNA reads TGTGCCAGCAGTGGGCAGATTGAAGCTTTCTTT. As protein: CASSGQIEAFF.

Only a few counts were recorded for this clonotype. The chain combines TRBV28 with TRBJ1-5, with a tentative D call TRBD1 (5 bases). Germline-derived CDR1 and CDR2 are MDHEN and SYDVKM. There are 12 residues in the CDR3. V was trimmed by 7 bases and J by 5 bases, leaving 9 bases between them. The CDR3 DNA reads as TGTGCCAGCACCGGACAAGATCAGCCCCAGCATTTT. Protein: CASTGQDQPQHF.

The table lists this clonotype with many counts. This chain joins TRBV30 and TRBJ1-3; D uncertain. Germline lookup yields CDR1 GTSNPN and CDR2 SVGIG (reference sequence). V was trimmed by 5 bases and J by 1 base, leaving 9 bases between them. The CDR3 contains 13 residues. The DNA of the CDR3 is TGTGCCTGGGTACACGGGTCTGGAAACACCATATATTTT. Translation: CAWVHGSGNTIYF.

The CDR3 region is CASSLRRINTEAFF. CDR3 DNA: TGTGCCAGCAGCTTGCGCAGGATTAACACTGAAGCTTTCTTT. This chain connects TRBV5-5 to TRBJ1-1; D gene ambiguous. Germline V lookup: CDR1 SGHKS, CDR2 YYEKEE (reference sequence). The CDR3 sequence is 14 residues long. V lost 1 base and J lost 2, with 9 bases in between.

This clonotype has just a few counts. The chain combines TRBV20-1 with TRBJ1-3, with D tentatively TRBD1 (5 bases). Germline V gene lookup returns CDR1 DFQATT and CDR2 SNEGSKA (reference sequence). This CDR3 region has 15 residues. V lost 3 bases to trimming and J lost 0 bases, with 12 bases between them. The CDR3 bases are TGCAGTGCTAGCAGGGCCATAAACTCTGGAAACACCATATATTTT. It yields the protein CSASRAINSGNTIYF.